This T cell receptor beta chain was sequenced for a study of blood T cell repertoires in COVID-19. About the research overall: Acute and convalescent COVID-19 samples came from the United States, Italy and Spain.

The assay was immunoSEQ multiplex PCR, and TCRdb's table has in-frame clones only and misses some. The repertoire holds 250,000 to 300,000 clones, with about 88% as singletons. The ends were cut back, 5 bases at V and 4 bases at J, with 23 bases in the middle. From germline, CDR1 is SGHVS and CDR2 FNYEAQ. The CDR3 length is 17 residues. This sequence joins TRBV7-6 and TRBJ2-5, with D possibly matching TRBD2 (5 bases). Sequencing was carried out using peripheral blood. The sequence was obtained from a man younger than 35 with active or convalescent COVID-19. The CDR3 loop reads CASSPRTATRNGETQYF. CDR3 sequence (DNA): TGTGCCAGCAGCCCAAGGACCGCTACTAGAAATGGAGAGACCCAGTACTTC.